The sequence of this T cell receptor beta chain was determined in a study of human T cells and chemical hapten exposure. Study in general: Donors were sensitized with 2% DPC on the upper inner arm. Diphenylcyclopropenone was administered weekly to the scalp of patients throughout the approximately 23-week study. Study conclusions and caveats: Alopecia in all donors means immunity may differ from healthy individuals.

Time point described: patch test 1, 2 weeks after DPC sensitization. Stated treatment: therapeutic diphenylcyclopropenone sensitization with weekly scalp DPC. Unique molecular identifiers were attached to individual cDNA molecules within the library. Via MiXCR, TCRdb re-called the RACE reads, giving one row per CDR3 protein. The table shows roughly 180,000 distinct CDR3 sequences, with approximately 15% occurring only once. A few counts support this clonotype. Its antigen is as yet unknown. At one of its ends the junction is not consistent with the germline gene, which may arise from a read error. CDR3 length: 15 residues.

The chain employs TRBV12-3 or TRBV12-4 and TRBJ2-2, with 9 bases lining up with TRBD2. Source: whole blood, taken in connection with sensitization to the hapten diphenylcyclopropenone (DPC). This TCR derives from a woman in her 30s with alopecia areata. Some clones in this sample may be carry-over from other donors' samples. The CDR3 protein is CASRLAGANTGELFF. The CDR3 bases are TGTGCCAGCAGGTTAGCGGGAGCGAACACCGGGGAGCTGTTTTTT.